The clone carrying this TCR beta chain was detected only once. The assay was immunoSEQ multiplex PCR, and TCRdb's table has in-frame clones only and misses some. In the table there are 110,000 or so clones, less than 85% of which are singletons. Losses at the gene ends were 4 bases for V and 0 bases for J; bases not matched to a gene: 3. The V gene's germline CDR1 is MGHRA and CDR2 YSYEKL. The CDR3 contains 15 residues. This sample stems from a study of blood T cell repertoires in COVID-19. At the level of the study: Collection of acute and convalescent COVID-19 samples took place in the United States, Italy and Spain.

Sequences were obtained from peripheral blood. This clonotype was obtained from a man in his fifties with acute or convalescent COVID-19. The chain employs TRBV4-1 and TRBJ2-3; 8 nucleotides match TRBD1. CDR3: CASSPRTGSTDTQYF. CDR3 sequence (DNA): TGCGCCAGCAGCCCCCGGACAGGGAGCACAGATACGCAGTATTTT.